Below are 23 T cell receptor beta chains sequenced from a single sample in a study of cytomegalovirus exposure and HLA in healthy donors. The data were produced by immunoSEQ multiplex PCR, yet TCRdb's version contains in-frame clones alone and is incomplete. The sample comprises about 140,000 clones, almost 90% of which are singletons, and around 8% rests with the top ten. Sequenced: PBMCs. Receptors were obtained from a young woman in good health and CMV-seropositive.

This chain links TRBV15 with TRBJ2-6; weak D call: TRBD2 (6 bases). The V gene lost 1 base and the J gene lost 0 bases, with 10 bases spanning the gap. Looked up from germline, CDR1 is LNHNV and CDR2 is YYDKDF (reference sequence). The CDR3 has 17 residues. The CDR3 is CATSRGGVGSGANVLTF. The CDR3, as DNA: TGTGCCACCAGCAGAGGGGGGGTTGGCTCTGGGGCCAACGTCCTGACTTTC.

The CDR3 spells CASSPLLSEAFF. The CDR3 DNA follows: TGTGCCAGCAGCCCTCTATTGAGTGAAGCTTTCTTT. This chain connects TRBV7-9 to TRBJ1-1; D gene ambiguous. CDR1 is SEHNR and CDR2 is FQNEAQ in the germline V gene (reference sequence). With 5 bases removed from V and 7 bases from J, the gap between germline ends came to 11 bases. This CDR3 comprises 12 residues.

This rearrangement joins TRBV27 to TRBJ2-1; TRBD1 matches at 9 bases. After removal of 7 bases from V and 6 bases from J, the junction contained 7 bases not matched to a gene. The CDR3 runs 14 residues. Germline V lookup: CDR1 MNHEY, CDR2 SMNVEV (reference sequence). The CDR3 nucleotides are TGTGCCAGCACCGGGGGACAGGGCTCCAATGAGCAGTTCTTC. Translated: CASTGGQGSNEQFF.

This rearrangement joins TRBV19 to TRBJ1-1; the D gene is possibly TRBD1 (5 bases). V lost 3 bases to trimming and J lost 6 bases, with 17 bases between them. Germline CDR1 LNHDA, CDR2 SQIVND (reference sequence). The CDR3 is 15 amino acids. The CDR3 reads CASSMIAYQGAEAFF. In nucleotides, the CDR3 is TGTGCCAGTAGTATGATAGCCTACCAGGGCGCTGAAGCTTTCTTT.

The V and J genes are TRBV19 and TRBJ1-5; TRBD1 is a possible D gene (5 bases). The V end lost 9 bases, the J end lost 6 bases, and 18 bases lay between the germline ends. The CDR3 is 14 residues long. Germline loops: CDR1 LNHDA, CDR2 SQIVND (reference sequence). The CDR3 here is CASNRRGAGQPQHF. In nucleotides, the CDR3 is TGTGCCAGCAACCGGAGGGGTGCGGGTCAGCCCCAGCATTTT. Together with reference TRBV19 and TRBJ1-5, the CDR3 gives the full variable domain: DGGITQSPKYLFRKEGQNVTLSCEQNLNHDAMYWYRQDPGQGLRLIYYSQIVNDFQKGDIAEGYSVSREKKESFPLTVTSAQKNPTAFYLCASNRRGAGQPQHFGDGTRLSIL.

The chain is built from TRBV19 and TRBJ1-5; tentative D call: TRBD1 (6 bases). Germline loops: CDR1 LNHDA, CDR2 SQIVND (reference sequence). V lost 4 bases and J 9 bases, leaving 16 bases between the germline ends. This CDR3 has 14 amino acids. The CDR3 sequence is CASSKGDPKGPQHF. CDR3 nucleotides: TGTGCCAGTAGTAAGGGGGACCCCAAGGGGCCCCAGCATTTT.

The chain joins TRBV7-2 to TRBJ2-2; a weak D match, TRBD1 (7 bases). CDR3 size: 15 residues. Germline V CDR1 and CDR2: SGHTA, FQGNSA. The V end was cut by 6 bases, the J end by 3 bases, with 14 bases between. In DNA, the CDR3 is TGTGCCAGCAGGTCTCAGGGGGGCCACACCGGGGAGCTGTTTTTT. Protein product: CASRSQGGHTGELFF.

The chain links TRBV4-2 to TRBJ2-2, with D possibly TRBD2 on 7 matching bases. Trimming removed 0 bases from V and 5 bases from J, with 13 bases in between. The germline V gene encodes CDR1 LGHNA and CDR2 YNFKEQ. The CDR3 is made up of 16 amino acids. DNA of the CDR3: TGTGCCAGCAGCCAAGATCCCGGGGGGCGAACCGGGGAGCTGTTTTTT. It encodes CASSQDPGGRTGELFF.

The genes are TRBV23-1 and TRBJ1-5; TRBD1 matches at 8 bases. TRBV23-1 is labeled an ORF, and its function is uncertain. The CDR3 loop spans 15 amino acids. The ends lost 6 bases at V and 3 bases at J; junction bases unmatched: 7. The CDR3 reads CASRPGTGDNQPQHF. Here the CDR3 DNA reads TGCGCCAGCAGACCCGGGACAGGAGACAATCAGCCCCAGCATTTT.

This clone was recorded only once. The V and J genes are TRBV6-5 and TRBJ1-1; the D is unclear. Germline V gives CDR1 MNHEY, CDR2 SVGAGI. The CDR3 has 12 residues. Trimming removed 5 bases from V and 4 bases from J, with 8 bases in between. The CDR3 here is CASSEHRTEAFF. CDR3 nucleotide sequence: TGTGCCAGCAGTGAACATCGCACTGAAGCTTTCTTT.

This CDR3 reads CASSFGQDTEAFF. CDR3 coding DNA: TGTGCCAGCAGCTTCGGTCAGGACACTGAAGCTTTCTTT. The chain is built from TRBV7-9 and TRBJ1-1; D is unclear. Germline loops: CDR1 SEHNR, CDR2 FQNEAQ (reference sequence). This CDR3 comprises 13 residues. Trimming shortened V by 3 bases and J by 3 bases, and 8 bases separated the two germline ends.

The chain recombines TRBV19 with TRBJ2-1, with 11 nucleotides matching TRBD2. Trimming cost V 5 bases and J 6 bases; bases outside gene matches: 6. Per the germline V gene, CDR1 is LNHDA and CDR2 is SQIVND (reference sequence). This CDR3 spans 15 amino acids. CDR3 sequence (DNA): TGTGCCAGTAGTTTAACTAGCGGGAGAGTCAATGAGCAGTTCTTC. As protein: CASSLTSGRVNEQFF.

CDR3 sequence: CASRTTGGYTF. The DNA of the CDR3 is TGTGCCAGCAGGACCACGGGGGGCTACACCTTC. This rearrangement joins TRBV28 to TRBJ1-2; D is uncertain. The V and J ends lost 6 bases and 8 bases respectively, with 10 bases between them. CDR1 is MDHEN and CDR2 is SYDVKM in the germline V gene. CDR3 length: 11 amino acids.

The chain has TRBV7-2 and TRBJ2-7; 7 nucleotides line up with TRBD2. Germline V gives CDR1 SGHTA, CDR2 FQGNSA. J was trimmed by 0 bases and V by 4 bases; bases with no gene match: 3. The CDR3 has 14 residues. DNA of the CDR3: TGTGCCAGCAGCTACGGGGGGAGCTCCTACGAGCAGTACTTC. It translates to CASSYGGSSYEQYF.

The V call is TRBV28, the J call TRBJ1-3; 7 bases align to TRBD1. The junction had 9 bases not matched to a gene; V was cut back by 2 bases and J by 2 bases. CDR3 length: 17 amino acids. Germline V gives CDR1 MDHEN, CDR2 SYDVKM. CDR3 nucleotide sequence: TGTGCCAGCAGTTTACCCCAACAGGGGTTCACTGGAAACACCATATATTTT. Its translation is CASSLPQQGFTGNTIYF.

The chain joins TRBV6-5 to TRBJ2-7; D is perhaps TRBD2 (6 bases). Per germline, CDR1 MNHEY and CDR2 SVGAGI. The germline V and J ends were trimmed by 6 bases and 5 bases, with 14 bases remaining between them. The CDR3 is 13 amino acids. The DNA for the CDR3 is TGTGCCAGCAGGAAGGGCGGGAACCACGAGCAGTACTTC. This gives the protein CASRKGGNHEQYF.

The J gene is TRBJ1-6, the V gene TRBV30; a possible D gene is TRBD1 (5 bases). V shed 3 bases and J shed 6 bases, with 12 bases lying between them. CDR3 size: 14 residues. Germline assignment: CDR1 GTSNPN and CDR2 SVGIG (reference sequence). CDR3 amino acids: CAWRSPGLNSPLHF. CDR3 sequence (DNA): TGTGCCTGGAGATCCCCGGGACTTAATTCACCCCTCCACTTT.

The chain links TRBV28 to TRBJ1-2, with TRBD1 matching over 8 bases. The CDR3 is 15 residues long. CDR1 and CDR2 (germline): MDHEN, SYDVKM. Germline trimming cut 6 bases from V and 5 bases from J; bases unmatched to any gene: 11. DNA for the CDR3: TGTGCCAGCAGCAACCCTTCAGGGGGCAGATATGGCTACACCTTC. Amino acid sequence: CASSNPSGGRYGYTF.

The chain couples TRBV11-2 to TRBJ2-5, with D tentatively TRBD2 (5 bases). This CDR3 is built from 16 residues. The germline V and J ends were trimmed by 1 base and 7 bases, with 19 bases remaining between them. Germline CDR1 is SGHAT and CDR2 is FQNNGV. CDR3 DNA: TGTGCCAGCAGCTTAGTAGAGGGAACGTACTCAGGGACCCAGTACTTC. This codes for CASSLVEGTYSGTQYF.

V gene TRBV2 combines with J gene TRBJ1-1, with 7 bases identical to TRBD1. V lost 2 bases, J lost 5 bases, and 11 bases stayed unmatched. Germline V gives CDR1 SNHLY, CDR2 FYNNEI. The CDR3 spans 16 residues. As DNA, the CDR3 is TGTGCCAGCAGTGAACTCCGCGACAGGGCTAAGACTGAAGCTTTCTTT. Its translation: CASSELRDRAKTEAFF.

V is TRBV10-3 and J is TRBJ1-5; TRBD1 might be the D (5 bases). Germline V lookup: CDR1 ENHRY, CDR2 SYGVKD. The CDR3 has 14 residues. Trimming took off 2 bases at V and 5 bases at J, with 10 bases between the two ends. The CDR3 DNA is TGTGCCATCAGTGAGACAGGAAGTTATCAGCCCCAGCATTTT. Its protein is CAISETGSYQPQHF.

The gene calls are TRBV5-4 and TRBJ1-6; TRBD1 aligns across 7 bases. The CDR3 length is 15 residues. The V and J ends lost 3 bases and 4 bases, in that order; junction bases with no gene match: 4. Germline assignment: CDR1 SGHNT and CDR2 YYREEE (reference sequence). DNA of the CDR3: TGTGCCAGCAGCTCCGGGACAGTTTATAATTCACCCCTCCACTTT. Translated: CASSSGTVYNSPLHF.

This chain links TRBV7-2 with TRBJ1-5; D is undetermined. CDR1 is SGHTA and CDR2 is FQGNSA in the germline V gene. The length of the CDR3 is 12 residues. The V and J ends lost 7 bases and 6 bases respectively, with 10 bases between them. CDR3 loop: CASTTTPQPQHF. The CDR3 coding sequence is TGTGCCAGCACCACTACACCTCAGCCCCAGCATTTT.